This T cell receptor beta chain came from a study of blood T cell repertoires in COVID-19. Study-wide context: Samples taken during acute and convalescent COVID-19 were collected in the United States, Italy and Spain. The cDNA or gDNA used as material had been derived from T cells, B-cell-depleted T cells, or PBMCs.

CDR1 is LGHDT, CDR2 YNNKEL, per germline (reference sequence). Deletions cut 4 bases from V and 2 bases from J, with 14 bases between. The CDR3 loop spans 15 amino acids. Original handling: Scientists estimated how many nucleated cells there were by amplifying reference gene primers. Libraries were prepared by immunoSEQ multiplex PCR; TCRdb keeps only in-frame clonotypes and omits some of them. For V, J and clone size, that table is used; D and trimming come from the DNA. Of just over 250,000 clones in the sample, over 70% were seen once. The receptor comes from a woman aged 70-85 years with COVID-19, enrolled during active disease. Sequenced material: peripheral blood. This chain connects TRBV3-1 (or the pseudogene TRBV3-2) to TRBJ1-2; the D gene is possibly TRBD1 (5 bases). The CDR3 DNA reads TGTGCCAGCAGCCCTCCCAGGGCCCAAAACTATGGCTACACCTTC. Translated: CASSPPRAQNYGYTF.